These 4 T cell receptor beta chains originate from one sample sequenced in a study of T cells in Graves' hyperthyroidism and ophthalmopathy (dated by TCRdb to between 2018 and 2021). Library preparation was by multiplex PCR. TCRdb records Illumina HiSeq 2000 as the sequencer. TCR beta CDR3 regions were amplified from RNA transcripts. The first round of RT-PCR for the TCR CDR3 was performed with the HTBI primer set and the Qiagen OneStep RT-PCR kit. The public reads were reanalyzed by TCRdb: fastp trimming at Q25, MiXCR alignment, in-frame beta chains only. Entries that share a CDR3 protein sequence are merged under the most common genes and DNA. Within this sample are hundreds of thousands of distinct CDR3 sequences, with roughly 46% of them counted one time only. Just under 8.5% of the sample lies in the top ten. The sample was peripheral blood or thyroid tissue (not recorded which). Receptors were obtained from a woman between 18 and 29 years old with Graves' hyperthyroidism. Donor details come from another sample of the same person, matched by shared clones.

Concerning this clonotype itself: A much larger clone is a single base away; this may be a read error. V usage is TRBV29-1 and J usage is TRBJ2-7; 7 bases are a match to TRBD2. CDR3 length equals 13 residues. The V gene end was trimmed by 6 bases and the J gene end by 3 bases; junction bases not matched to a gene: 8. In germline, CDR1 is SQVTM, CDR2 ANQGSEA. The CDR3 is CSVGTTRNYEQYF. The CDR3 nucleotides are TGCAGCGTCGGGACTACACGGAACTACGAGCAGTACTTC.

V gene TRBV7-2 combines with J gene TRBJ2-5, with a possible D match to TRBD1 (7 bases). The V gene's germline CDR1 is SGHTA and CDR2 FQGNSA. The CDR3 sequence is 17 residues long. V lost 3 bases, J lost 4 bases, and 21 bases lay in between. CDR3 protein: CASSLPGGGGELETQYF. As DNA, the CDR3 is TGTGCCAGCAGCTTGCCTGGAGGAGGGGGCGAGTTAGAGACCCAGTACTTC.

This sequence joins TRBV19 and TRBJ1-2; no clear D gene. V was clipped by 8 bases and J by 5 bases, with 21 bases between them. The V gene's germline CDR1 is LNHDA and CDR2 SQIVND (reference sequence). The CDR3 consists of 15 residues. In DNA, the CDR3 is TGTGCCAGTTCCCTCCGGGATCCTTTAAAATATGGCTACACCTTC. This translates into CASSLRDPLKYGYTF.

At least ten counts were recorded for this clonotype. The chain employs TRBV7-2 and TRBJ1-4; the match to TRBD1 covers 7 bases. Germline CDR1 SGHTA, CDR2 FQGNSA. The CDR3 spans 14 residues. V trimming: 4 bases; J trimming: 6 bases; junction bases outside the gene matches: 5. The CDR3 DNA is TGTGCCAGCAGCTGGGGGACAGAGTATGAAAAACTGTTTTTT. It encodes CASSWGTEYEKLFF.